The 10 T cell receptor beta chains below all came from one sample that was sequenced in a study of blood T cell repertoires in COVID-19. Produced via immunoSEQ multiplex PCR; TCRdb's table is partial and in-frame only. The sample gives over 50,000 clones, around 85% of which show up once; more than 14% is in the top ten. The sequencing sample was made of peripheral blood. Receptors originate from a human donor in a cohort sampled during active COVID-19.

The genes are TRBV7-3 and TRBJ2-2; D gene ambiguous. CDR3 length: 13 residues. The germline CDR1 and CDR2 sequences are SGHTA and FQGTGA. V was cut by 2 bases and J by 5 bases, with 6 bases left in between. CDR3 DNA: TGTGCCAGCAGCTTAGCGCCGACCGGGGAGCTGTTTTTT. Protein product: CASSLAPTGELFF.

This clone was seen just once. This chain connects TRBV19 to TRBJ2-4; TRBD1 aligns across 9 bases. The germline CDR1 and CDR2 sequences are LNHDA and SQIVND (reference sequence). The CDR3 extends over 17 amino acids. The V and J ends lost 1 base and 2 bases, in that order; junction bases with no gene match: 6. CDR3 bases: TGTGCCAGTAGTATAGGTGGGACAGGGATAACCAAAAACATTCAGTACTTC. It codes for CASSIGGTGITKNIQYF. Using reference TRBV19 and TRBJ2-4 for the parts outside the CDR3, the full variable domain is DGGITQSPKYLFRKEGQNVTLSCEQNLNHDAMYWYRQDPGQGLRLIYYSQIVNDFQKGDIAEGYSVSREKKESFPLTVTSAQKNPTAFYLCASSIGGTGITKNIQYFGAGTRLSVL.

This sequence joins TRBV18 and TRBJ1-5; unclear D gene. The CDR3 runs 14 residues. Trimming stripped 6 bases from V and 1 base from J, with 10 bases between. The V gene's germline CDR1 is KGHSH and CDR2 LQKENI. This chain's CDR3 is CASSNDGSNQPQHF. The CDR3 DNA sequence: TGTGCCAGCTCTAATGACGGGAGCAATCAGCCCCAGCATTTT.

This clone has only a few counts. The gene calls are TRBV5-1 and TRBJ1-6; a weak D match, TRBD1 (5 bases). CDR1 and CDR2 (germline): SGHRS, YFSETQ. This CDR3 region has 17 residues. V was clipped by 5 bases and J by 0 bases, with 15 bases between them. The CDR3 here is CASRRGTSDSYNSPLHF. CDR3 coding DNA: TGCGCCAGCAGGCGTGGGACTTCCGACTCCTATAATTCACCCCTCCACTTT.

In its sample, this clone was seen a few times. The chain has TRBV7-9 and TRBJ2-7; 7 nucleotides match TRBD1. The CDR3 contains 14 residues. Germline trimming cut 5 bases from V and 2 bases from J; bases unmatched to any gene: 6. CDR1 SEHNR and CDR2 FQNEAQ come from the germline V gene (reference sequence). The CDR3 nucleotides are TGTGCCAGCAGCCTCTCCGGGACAGCCTACGAGCAGTACTTC. Protein: CASSLSGTAYEQYF. Supplemented by reference TRBV7-9 and TRBJ2-7, the full variable domain reads DTGVSQNPRHKITKRGQNVTFRCDPISEHNRLYWYRQTLGQGPEFLTYFQNEAQLEKSRLLSDRFSAERPKGSFSTLEIQRTEQGDSAMYLCASSLSGTAYEQYFGPGTRLTVT.

The chain couples TRBV5-1 to TRBJ2-1, with D possibly being TRBD2 (6 bases). The germline CDR1 and CDR2 sequences are SGHRS and YFSETQ. The CDR3 length is 18 residues. Trimming left V 0 bases short and J 7 bases short, with 23 bases between. CDR3 in DNA: TGCGCCAGCAGCTTGGAGCTTGCTAGGGCATCGGCGGGGAATGAGCAGTTCTTC. Its protein is CASSLELARASAGNEQFF.

The CDR3 is CASSSGQVEWPQHF. Written as DNA, the CDR3 is TGTGCCAGCAGCTCTGGACAGGTTGAATGGCCCCAGCATTTT. The chain employs TRBV7-9 and TRBJ1-5, with TRBD1 identical over 7 bases. CDR1 is SEHNR, CDR2 FQNEAQ, per germline (reference sequence). The CDR3 totals 14 residues. J lost 9 bases, V lost 4 bases, and 9 bases had no gene match.

The chain recombines TRBV7-3 with TRBJ2-3; 9 nucleotides agree with TRBD2. The J segment lost 2 bases and the V segment lost 3 bases, leaving 6 bases of the junction unmatched. In germline, CDR1 is SGHTA, CDR2 FQGTGA. This CDR3 contains 16 residues. CDR3 loop: CASSFGTSRNTDTQYF. CDR3 coding DNA: TGTGCCAGCAGCTTCGGGACTAGCAGGAACACAGATACGCAGTATTTT.

This clone came up once. At one boundary the junction diverges from the germline segment, which might be a read error. The V call is TRBV20-1, the J call TRBJ2-4, with D perhaps TRBD2 (5 bases). The CDR3 is 10 residues long. Looked up from germline, CDR1 is DFQATT and CDR2 is SNEGSKA (reference sequence). The DNA for the CDR3 is TGCAGTGCTAGAGGGGAGACTTTCGTCTTC. The encoded protein is CSARGETFVF.

The chain has TRBV18 and TRBJ1-1; TRBD1 is a possible D gene (6 bases). CDR1 is KGHSH and CDR2 is LQKENI in the germline V gene. The CDR3 totals 13 residues. V dropped 7 bases and J dropped 1 base, with 10 bases sitting between them. The CDR3 loop reads CASLPTGNTEAFF. CDR3 bases: TGTGCCAGCTTGCCGACAGGGAACACTGAAGCTTTCTTT. The full variable domain, with the rest looked up from reference TRBV18 and TRBJ1-1, is NAGVMQNPRHLVRRRGQEARLRCSPMKGHSHVYWYRQLPEEGLKFMVYLQKENIIDESGMPKERFSAEFPKEGPSILRIQQVVRGDSAAYFCASLPTGNTEAFFGQGTRLTVV.